This TCR beta chain comes out of a study of blood T cells in healthy people across ages. Germline assignment: CDR1 MNHNS and CDR2 SASEGT. CDR3 length: 15 residues. Trimming took off 2 bases at V and 10 bases at J, with 18 bases between the two ends. A J-beta primer mix and a sample-barcoded 5' primer were used in a second PCR of roughly 6 to 11 cycles. Unique molecular identifiers of 12 random nucleotides labeled each cDNA. TCRdb recomputed calls from the 5' RACE reads with MiXCR, one row per CDR3 protein. The table has about 900,000 distinct CDR3 sequences, roughly 52% seen once. A minimum of 6.5 million PBMCs was isolated per sample.

Specimen: blood. The chain combines TRBV6-1 with TRBJ2-1; unclear D gene. This TCR derives from a man aged 25-45 years in good health. The CDR3 nucleotides are TGTGCCAGCAGTGAAACTCGACTTCCGTCCTACGAGCAGTTCTTC. It specifies CASSETRLPSYEQFF.